These T cell receptor beta chains were read from a single sample in a study of T-cell reconstitution after alpha-beta-depleted transplantation in children. TCRdb redid the calling of the PCR reads with MiXCR, one entry per CDR3 protein. The table includes about 310,000 distinct CDR3 sequences, around 20% detected once. Here the sequenced sample was PBMCs, mostly from graft donor cells, taken 180 days after TCRalphabeta/CD19-depleted stem cell transplant. The receptors were gathered from a male patient under 18 who had a stem cell transplant for acute lymphoblastic leukemia, so the T cells may come from the graft donor. Each CDR3 is given with its conserved first and last residue. D genes are given only for firm matches. Only part of the rows carry a size: once, few, many, or a class if the clone is expanded.

.,TRBV18,TRBJ2-3,.,TGTGCCAGCTCACCACTGGAGACAGATACGCAGTATTTT,CASSPLETDTQYF
TRBD1,TRBV3-1,TRBJ2-7,many,TGTGCCAGCAGCCGTGGGACAGGGACCTACGAGCAGTACTTC,CASSRGTGTYEQYF
.,TRBV15,TRBJ1-5,few,TGTGCCACCCAATCCAGGGGCCGTAATCAGCCCCAGCATTTT,CATQSRGRNQPQHF
.,TRBV21-1,TRBJ2-7,few,TGTGCCAGCAGCAAAGCCGGGACCACCCCGCTGAGGTACGAGCAGTACTTC,CASSKAGTTPLRYEQYF
.,TRBV5-1,TRBJ2-2,few,TGCGCCAGCAGCTTTCTGGACGGCGGGAACACCGGGGAGCTGTTTTTT,CASSFLDGGNTGELFF
TRBD1,TRBV18,TRBJ1-5,few,TGTGCCAGCTCCTACGGACAGGGGCGCCCAAATCAGCCCCAGCATTTT,CASSYGQGRPNQPQHF
.,TRBV20-1,TRBJ1-3,few,TGCAGTGCTAGATCCGCCCCCCTGAGCTCTGGAAACACCATATATTTT,CSARSAPLSSGNTIYF
.,TRBV10-2,TRBJ1-5,.,TGCGCCAGCAGTGAGTTGGAGAGGAGTAATCAGCCCCAGCATTTT,CASSELERSNQPQHF
.,TRBV4-1,TRBJ2-1,.,TGCGCCAGCAGCCCATTCGAGGAAGCGGGCATATACAATGAGCAGTTCTTC,CASSPFEEAGIYNEQFF
.,TRBV12-3/TRBV12-4,TRBJ1-2,many,TGTGCCAGCAGTTTAGGAACAGCGCACTATGGCTACACCTTC,CASSLGTAHYGYTF
.,TRBV6-5,TRBJ2-5,.,TGTGCCAGCAGTTATTCTCCCGGGACCTTCCAAGAGACCCAGTACTTC,CASSYSPGTFQETQYF
.,TRBV9,TRBJ1-2,few,TGTGCCAGCAGCGATAGCCCGGGGGCTAACTATGGCTACACCTTC,CASSDSPGANYGYTF
TRBD2,TRBV20-1,TRBJ2-3,few,TGCAGTGCTAAAATGAGCGGGGGCAGGGTTACGCAGTATTTT,CSAKMSGGRVTQYF
TRBD2,TRBV12-3/TRBV12-4,TRBJ2-2,few,TGTGCCAGCAGAGGGGGGACTAGCCGGAGAGCAGGGGAGCTGTTTTTT,CASRGGTSRRAGELFF
TRBD2,TRBV5-1,TRBJ2-1,few,TGCGCCAGCAGCACTAGCGGGAGGGGGACCTACAATGAGCAGTTCTTC,CASSTSGRGTYNEQFF
.,TRBV3-1,TRBJ2-7,.,TGTGCCAGCAGCCACCTTGTCAGCTACGAGCAGTACTTC,CASSHLVSYEQYF
TRBD1,TRBV5-1,TRBJ2-7,few,TGCGCCAGCAGCTGGACCGGGACAGGGAATAGGGAGCAGTACTTC,CASSWTGTGNREQYF
.,TRBV25-1,TRBJ1-2,few,TGTGCCAGCACCACAGGGTCCTCTGGCTACACCTTC,CASTTGSSGYTF
.,TRBV7-3,TRBJ1-1,few,TGTGCCAGCAGCGGAATCGACGACCCTATATCCACTGAAGCTTTCTTT,CASSGIDDPISTEAFF
TRBD1,TRBV7-9,TRBJ2-5,.,TGTGCCAGCAGCTTAGCAGGGGGCACAGCGACCCAGTACTTC,CASSLAGGTATQYF
.,TRBV3-1,TRBJ1-5,few,TGTGCCAGCAGCCAAAAAACACACGGCAAGCCCCAGCATTTT,CASSQKTHGKPQHF
.,TRBV10-3,TRBJ1-1,few,TGTGCCATCAGTGATGCTTACACTGAAGCTTTCTTT,CAISDAYTEAFF
TRBD2,TRBV4-1,TRBJ2-1,.,TGCGCCAGCAGACCTGACAGGGCAAGGACTAGCGGGAGGGAGCAGTTCTTC,CASRPDRARTSGREQFF
TRBD1,TRBV7-6,TRBJ1-1,.,TGTGCCAGCAGGACAGGGCTTACTGAAGCTTTCTTT,CASRTGLTEAFF
.,TRBV10-3,TRBJ2-7,.,TGTGCCATCAGTCAGGACAGTTACGAGCAGTACTTC,CAISQDSYEQYF
.,TRBV20-1,TRBJ2-7,few,TGCAGTGCTAGAGAGAGGTGGGCTAGCACCGAGCAGTACTTC,CSARERWASTEQYF
.,TRBV6-1,TRBJ2-3,few,TGTGCCGTGAAGGCTAGGAGGCCCCCCACAGATACGCAGTATTTT,CAVKARRPPTDTQYF
TRBD1,TRBV19,TRBJ2-2,few,TGTGCCACCACAGGGGGTAGCGGCCCAAACACCGGGGAGCTGTTTTTT,CATTGGSGPNTGELFF
.,TRBV7-3,TRBJ2-4,.,TGTGCCAGCAGCTTAAATCGAGGGGACTTAGCCAAAAACATTCAGTACTTC,CASSLNRGDLAKNIQYF
TRBD2,TRBV5-5,TRBJ2-7,many,TGTGCCAGCAGGGTTGGGCTAGCGGGAGTCGAGCAGTACTTC,CASRVGLAGVEQYF
.,TRBV6-1,TRBJ2-1,.,TGTGCCAGTACCCAACGAGGACAGTACTACAATGAGCAGTTCTTC,CASTQRGQYYNEQFF
TRBD2,TRBV5-1,TRBJ2-1,few,TGCGCCAGCAGCTTACCAGGACTAGCGAAAAATGAGCAGTTCTTC,CASSLPGLAKNEQFF
TRBD1,TRBV7-2,TRBJ1-2,.,TGTGCCAGCAGCTTCGGGACAGCCTCTCCGGGCACCTTC,CASSFGTASPGTF
.,TRBV6-1,TRBJ1-1,.,TGTGCCAGCAGTGTAATAGAGAGGGCTTTCTTT,CASSVIERAFF
TRBD1,TRBV30,TRBJ2-5,.,TGTGCCTGGATTCGGACAGGGAGTTCTCAAGAGACCCAGTACTTC,CAWIRTGSSQETQYF
.,TRBV6-1,TRBJ1-1,few,TGTGCCAGCAGTGAAGCGCCCCCTGGACTGATGAACACTGAAGCTTTCTTT,CASSEAPPGLMNTEAFF
.,TRBV11-1,TRBJ2-1,.,TGTGCCAGCAGCCCCCCCCTGATCTTGGAGGGGCGCTCCTACAATGAGCAGTTCTTC,CASSPPLILEGRSYNEQFF
.,TRBV9,TRBJ2-7,few,TGTGCCAGCAGCGTAGATCTTGGACTATACCACGAGCAGTACTTC,CASSVDLGLYHEQYF
.,TRBV7-3,TRBJ1-5,few,TGTGCCAGCAGCTTAGATGGGTGCAATCAGCCCCAGCATTTT,CASSLDGCNQPQHF
TRBD1,TRBV29-1,TRBJ1-2,.,TGCAGCGTAGCAGATTACAGGGGACGATATGGCTACACCTTC,CSVADYRGRYGYTF
.,TRBV7-8,TRBJ2-5,once,TGTGCCAGCAGCTCAAGACTGAATGAAGAGACCCAGTACTTC,CASSSRLNEETQYF
.,TRBV21-1,TRBJ1-2,few,TGTGCCAGCACCAGACAGGGGGATCACTATGGCTACACCTTC,CASTRQGDHYGYTF
.,TRBV7-2,TRBJ2-7,.,TGTGCCAGCAGCTTAGCCCGGACAGCCAGCGAGCAGTACTTC,CASSLARTASEQYF
.,TRBV7-6,TRBJ2-3,.,TGTGCCAGCAGCTTTTCCGGATCTAGCACAGATACGCAGTATTTT,CASSFSGSSTDTQYF
TRBD2,TRBV9,TRBJ2-7,few,TGTGCCAGCAGCGTAAGTAGCGGGGTCTCCTACGAGCAGTACTTC,CASSVSSGVSYEQYF
TRBD2,TRBV20-1,TRBJ2-7,once,TGCAGTGCTAGAGCCGGGACTAGCGGGAGAGGGAACGAGCAGTACTTC,CSARAGTSGRGNEQYF
TRBD1,TRBV10-3,TRBJ2-5,.,TGTGCCATCAGGGGGGCTCGGGGACAGGCCTCGGAGACCCAGTACTTC,CAIRGARGQASETQYF
.,TRBV5-1,TRBJ2-3,.,TGCGCCAGCAGCTCGGCGGGTAGATATACGCAGTATTTT,CASSSAGRYTQYF
TRBD1,TRBV25-1,TRBJ2-1,.,TGTGCCAGCAGTGAAGCCGGGACAGTCTACAATGAGCAGTTCTTC,CASSEAGTVYNEQFF
TRBD1,TRBV20-1,TRBJ2-2,.,TGCAGTGCTTGGAGCCCGGGACAGGCACACACCGGGGAGCTGTTTTTT,CSAWSPGQAHTGELFF
TRBD2,TRBV5-1,TRBJ2-5,.,TGCGCCAGCTCGAAGGGTGGGACTAGCGGGGTCCAAGAGACCCAGTACTTC,CASSKGGTSGVQETQYF
TRBD2,TRBV7-6,TRBJ2-3,.,TGTGCCAGCAGCTTAGCGTGGGGACTAGCGGGAGTCGGCACAGATACGCAGTATTTT,CASSLAWGLAGVGTDTQYF
.,TRBV5-5,TRBJ2-5,few,TGTGCCAGCACCCGTCCAGGGTGGAAGACAGAGACCCAGTACTTC,CASTRPGWKTETQYF
TRBD2,TRBV18,TRBJ2-5,.,TGTGCCAGCTCACCACCGGGACTAGCGGGAGCGCATTCTCAGTACTTC,CASSPPGLAGAHSQYF
.,TRBV5-1,TRBJ1-1,few,TGCGCCAGCAGCTTGGGAGAGTGGTTGAACACTGAAGCTTTCTTT,CASSLGEWLNTEAFF
.,TRBV3-1,TRBJ2-7,.,TGTGCCAGCAGCCAAGATGCGGAAGGGGAGCAGTACTTC,CASSQDAEGEQYF
.,TRBV9,TRBJ2-1,few,TGTGCCAGCAGCCCCCGAGGGCTAGCGTTATCCAATGAGCAGTTCTTC,CASSPRGLALSNEQFF
TRBD1,TRBV20-1,TRBJ1-1,.,TGCAGTGCTAGAGATCCCAACAGGGGACAGAACACTGAAGCTTTCTTT,CSARDPNRGQNTEAFF